The 10 T cell receptor beta chains below were found in one sample sequenced in a study of Ad26.COV2.S vaccination and SARS-CoV-2 variants. Treatment: some 20 received Ad26.COV2.S at low or high dose, single or two shots; several received placebo; per-sample allocation not given. Sampling was performed 63 days after the first vaccine or placebo injection. Clones were read by immunoSEQ multiplex PCR, and TCRdb kept only the in-frame ones, dropping some. The table includes roughly 320,000 clones, 86% detected once. The sample was peripheral blood, taken in a trial of Ad26.COV2.S vaccine versus placebo. These receptors all come from a person aged 18-65 years who received the Ad26.COV2.S COVID-19 vaccine or a placebo.

The chain combines TRBV2 with TRBJ2-1; D not certain. V lost 6 bases, J lost 13 bases, and 13 bases lay in between. Germline CDR1 reads SNHLY; CDR2 reads FYNNEI. The CDR3 sequence is 11 residues long. The CDR3 sequence: CASRVTPSQFF. CDR3 coding DNA: TGTGCCAGCAGGGTGACTCCGTCCCAGTTCTTC.

The chain uses TRBV4-3 and TRBJ2-2; D may be TRBD1 (6 bases). The V end was cut by 2 bases, the J end by 2 bases, with 12 bases between. The CDR3 is 16 residues long. Germline V gene data show CDR1 as LGHNA and CDR2 as YSLEER. As DNA, the CDR3 is TGCGCCAGCAGCCAAAACCCGGACAGCAACACCGGGGAGCTGTTTTTT. Its protein is CASSQNPDSNTGELFF.

This chain joins TRBV9 and TRBJ1-6, with D possibly being TRBD1 (5 bases). V shed 3 bases and J shed 6 bases, with 19 bases lying between them. CDR1 and CDR2 (germline): SGDLS, YYNGEE. CDR3 length: 17 amino acids. DNA for the CDR3: TGTGCCAGCAGCGGACCCGCTGGGGGGACTCTTAATTCACCCCTCCACTTT. Protein product: CASSGPAGGTLNSPLHF.

The genes are TRBV19 and TRBJ1-3, with D possibly being TRBD1 (5 bases). Germline values: CDR1 LNHDA, CDR2 SQIVND (reference sequence). This CDR3 contains 18 residues. Trimming pared 3 bases from V and 1 base from J, leaving 19 bases between. CDR3 nucleotides: TGTGCCAGTAGTATCTTTGTTCGAAGGGGCCCTTCTGGAAACACCATATATTTT. This codes for CASSIFVRRGPSGNTIYF.

This clone has just one count. The chain links TRBV5-1 to TRBJ2-5, with no clear D. Germline V gives CDR1 SGHRS, CDR2 YFSETQ. Trimming shortened V by 4 bases and J by 0 bases, and 4 bases separated the two germline ends. This CDR3 has 12 amino acids. The CDR3 DNA reads as TGCGCCAGCAGCACAAACCAAGAGACCCAGTACTTC. Translated: CASSTNQETQYF.

The chain has TRBV6-5 and TRBJ2-5; 10 nucleotides match TRBD2. This CDR3 comprises 15 residues. Per germline, CDR1 MNHEY and CDR2 SVGAGI. The ends lost 6 bases at V and 2 bases at J; junction bases unmatched: 6. The CDR3: CASRTRTSGQETQYF. The CDR3, as DNA: TGTGCCAGCAGAACACGGACTAGCGGACAAGAGACCCAGTACTTC.

This chain uses TRBV9 with TRBJ2-3; perhaps TRBD1 as D (6 bases). Trimming left V 0 bases short and J 2 bases short, with 10 bases between. This CDR3 spans 15 amino acids. Germline V gene sequence: CDR1 SGDLS, CDR2 YYNGEE. DNA of the CDR3: TGTGCCAGCAGCGTAGCTCCAGGGGCCACAGATACGCAGTATTTT. Translated: CASSVAPGATDTQYF.

CDR3: CASSIGTSGGTDTQYF. DNA for the CDR3: TGCGCCAGCAGCATTGGGACTAGCGGGGGCACAGATACGCAGTATTTT. The chain has TRBV5-1 and TRBJ2-3, with 13 bases fitting TRBD2. CDR3 length: 16 amino acids. The V gene's germline CDR1 is SGHRS and CDR2 YFSETQ. The J segment lost 1 base and the V segment lost 4 bases, leaving 3 bases of the junction unmatched.

The rearrangement uses TRBV5-4 and TRBJ2-5; D is possibly TRBD2 (6 bases). Trimming removed 3 bases at V and 3 bases at J, with 9 bases between. The germline CDR1 and CDR2 sequences are SGHNT and YYREEE (reference sequence). The CDR3 loop spans 13 amino acids. The CDR3, as DNA: TGTGCCAGCAGCTGGGACTTTAAAGAGACCCAGTACTTC. This codes for CASSWDFKETQYF.

The V and J genes are TRBV12-3 or TRBV12-4 and TRBJ1-6; D remains unclear. The CDR3 totals 13 residues. The V gene lost 4 bases and the J gene lost 4 bases, with 5 bases spanning the gap. The CDR3 region is CASSSIYNSPLHF. CDR3 nucleotide sequence: TGTGCCAGCAGTTCCATTTATAATTCACCCCTCCACTTT.